One and the same sample provided the 20 T cell receptor beta chains below, sequenced in a study of response to subunit inactivated influenza vaccine. One entry per CDR3 protein results from TCRdb running MiXCR on the RT-PCR reads. The sample records over 750,000 distinct CDR3 sequences, about 20% being singletons. Sample: PBMCs from blood, taken 4 to 6 days after vaccination. These receptor sequences come from a man aged 50-60 years who received an inactivated influenza vaccine.

This clonotype has only a few counts. V and J are TRBV5-1 and TRBJ2-2, with D maybe TRBD2 (5 bases). CDR1 and CDR2 (germline): SGHRS, YFSETQ. This CDR3 comprises 15 residues. The ends were cut back, 0 bases at V and 4 bases at J, with 10 bases in the middle. CDR3 amino acids: CASSLDGRATGELFF. The CDR3 nucleotides are TGCGCCAGCAGCTTGGATGGGAGAGCCACCGGGGAGCTGTTTTTT.

This chain joins TRBV6-2 or TRBV6-3 and TRBJ1-5; D remains ambiguous. The V and J ends lost 0 bases and 8 bases respectively, with 8 bases between them. Germline-derived CDR1 and CDR2 are MNHEY and SVGEGT. The CDR3 has 13 residues. CDR3 protein: CASSYSILEPQHF. The CDR3 coding sequence is TGTGCCAGCAGTTACTCGATTCTGGAGCCCCAGCATTTT.

The chain couples TRBV4-1 to TRBJ1-2; D uncertain. V was clipped by 3 bases and J by 1 base, with 9 bases between them. From germline, CDR1 is MGHRA and CDR2 YSYEKL. The CDR3 extends over 14 amino acids. CDR3 region: CASSQGGNNYGYTF. The CDR3 nucleotides are TGCGCCAGCAGCCAGGGAGGGAATAACTATGGCTACACCTTC.

This clonotype was detected only a few times. The chain combines TRBV29-1 with TRBJ2-6, with D possibly TRBD1 on 6 matching bases. Trimming pared 4 bases from V and 0 bases from J, leaving 10 bases between. The germline V gene encodes CDR1 SQVTM and CDR2 ANQGSEA. The CDR3 loop spans 15 amino acids. For the CDR3, the DNA is TGCAGCGTTGGGCAGGGGAGCTCTGGGGCCAACGTCCTGACTTTC. It codes for CSVGQGSSGANVLTF. The full variable domain, rest sourced from reference TRBV29-1 and TRBJ2-6, is SAVISQKPSRDICQRGTSLTIQCQVDSQVTMMFWYRQQPGQSLTLIATANQGSEATYESGFVIDKFPISRPNLTFSTLTVSNMSPEDSSIYLCSVGQGSSGANVLTFGAGSRLTVL.

This chain links TRBV9 with TRBJ1-6; TRBD1 matches at 8 bases. The J segment lost 10 bases and the V segment lost 4 bases, leaving 13 bases of the junction unmatched. CDR3 size: 16 residues. Germline CDR1 reads SGDLS; CDR2 reads YYNGEE. The CDR3 spells CASSSSSGQGGSPLHF. Written as DNA, the CDR3 is TGTGCCAGCAGCTCTAGTAGTGGACAGGGAGGCTCACCCCTCCACTTT.

The V gene is TRBV20-1, the J gene TRBJ2-6; D possibly uses TRBD1 or TRBD2 (5 bases each). This CDR3 has 19 residues. The germline V gene encodes CDR1 DFQATT and CDR2 SNEGSKA (reference sequence). Trimming removed 0 bases from V and 0 bases from J, with 18 bases in between. The CDR3 coding sequence is TGCAGTGCTAGAGATTGGGGCGAGGGGCCACACTCTGGGGCCAACGTCCTGACTTTC. This codes for CSARDWGEGPHSGANVLTF.

The chain uses TRBV5-5 and TRBJ2-5; 11 nucleotides align to TRBD1. V lost 4 bases, J lost 2 bases, and 7 bases stayed unmatched. The germline V gene has CDR1 SGHKS and CDR2 YYEKEE (reference sequence). CDR3 size: 16 residues. In DNA form, the CDR3 reads TGTGCCAGCAGCAACACCGGGACAGGGGGGCAAGAGACCCAGTACTTC. Its translation is CASSNTGTGGQETQYF. The full variable domain, with the rest looked up from reference TRBV5-5 and TRBJ2-5, is DAGVTQSPTHLIKTRGQQVTLRCSPISGHKSVSWYQQVLGQGPQFIFQYYEKEERGRGNFPDRFSARQFPNYSSELNVNALLLGDSALYLCASSNTGTGGQETQYFGPGTRLLVL.

In this sample, this clonotype turned up a few times. J is TRBJ2-3 and V is TRBV5-5; TRBD2 agrees at 7 bases. Germline V CDR1 and CDR2: SGHKS, YYEKEE (reference sequence). This CDR3 has 15 residues. Trimming removed 1 base from V and 4 bases from J; junction bases left unmatched: 6. CDR3 protein: CASSLNSLAADTQYF. CDR3 bases: TGTGCCAGCAGCTTGAACTCGCTAGCGGCAGATACGCAGTATTTT.

The V and J genes are TRBV6-2 or TRBV6-3 and TRBJ2-1; D possibly corresponds to TRBD2 (5 bases). The CDR3 is 13 amino acids. V lost 2 bases and J lost 8, with 10 bases in between. CDR1 is MNHEY and CDR2 is SVGEGT in the germline V gene. The CDR3 DNA follows: TGTGCCAGCAGTTACGTGGGAGTCGATGAGCAGTTCTTC. As protein: CASSYVGVDEQFF.

This clonotype has only a few counts. This CDR3 is CASSVTGSGANVLTF. CDR3 bases: TGTGCCAGCAGCGTTACAGGGTCCGGGGCCAACGTCCTGACTTTC. The chain has TRBV9 and TRBJ2-6, with a possible D match to TRBD1 (6 bases). Looked up from germline, CDR1 is SGDLS and CDR2 is YYNGEE. This CDR3 is built from 15 residues. Trimming cost V 2 bases and J 4 bases, with 10 bases left between them. The entire variable domain, with the rest obtained from reference TRBV9 and TRBJ2-6, is as follows: DSGVTQTPKHLITATGQRVTLRCSPRSGDLSVYWYQQSLDQGLQFLIQYYNGEERAKGNILERFSAQQFPDLHSELNLSSLELGDSALYFCASSVTGSGANVLTFGAGSRLTVL.

The CDR3 is CASSYSEGVNQPQHF. The CDR3 DNA sequence: TGTGCCAGCAGTTACTCGGAGGGTGTGAATCAGCCCCAGCATTTT. The chain recombines TRBV6-5 with TRBJ1-5, with D unresolved. V gave up 0 bases and J gave up 4 bases, with 10 bases separating them. The CDR3 totals 15 residues. Germline CDR1 MNHEY, CDR2 SVGAGI.

There are a few counts of this clonotype. V is TRBV20-1 and J is TRBJ1-1; a possible D gene is TRBD1 (6 bases). The V gene lost 6 bases and the J gene lost 1 base, with 12 bases spanning the gap. The V gene's germline CDR1 is DFQATT and CDR2 SNEGSKA (reference sequence). The CDR3 runs to 13 residues. DNA of the CDR3: TGCAGTGCCCGGAGGGACACGAACACTGAAGCTTTCTTT. It is translated as CSARRDTNTEAFF.

This chain links TRBV11-1 with TRBJ1-1; unclear D gene. Germline V lookup: CDR1 SGHAT, CDR2 FQDESV (reference sequence). This CDR3 has 13 residues. Trimming cost V 8 bases and J 0 bases, with 10 bases left between them. The CDR3 DNA follows: TGTGCCAGCCCCTGGACGGTGAACACTGAAGCTTTCTTT. Translated: CASPWTVNTEAFF.

V usage is TRBV5-1 and J usage is TRBJ2-7, with D tentatively TRBD1 or TRBD2 (5 bases each). Germline V CDR1 and CDR2: SGHRS, YFSETQ. V lost 5 bases to trimming and J lost 3 bases, with 21 bases between them. The CDR3 length is 16 residues. CDR3 DNA sequence: TGCGCCAGCAGTTCCGGGACCCGGGGTTCCCTCTACGAGCAGTACTTC. It specifies CASSSGTRGSLYEQYF.

V and J are TRBV7-2 and TRBJ2-7, with D perhaps assigned TRBD1 or TRBD2 (5 bases each). V gave up 2 bases and J gave up 2 bases, with 13 bases separating them. CDR1 and CDR2 (germline): SGHTA, FQGNSA. This CDR3 contains 15 residues. The CDR3 here is CASSLSGPGTYEQYF. The CDR3 DNA reads as TGTGCCAGCAGCTTATCGGGACCAGGGACCTACGAGCAGTACTTC.

This clonotype was detected only a few times. V and J are TRBV12-3 or TRBV12-4 and TRBJ1-5; D is unresolved. The germline V and J ends were trimmed by 3 bases and 13 bases, with 16 bases remaining between them. The CDR3 spans 13 residues. Here the CDR3 reads CASSLSFKGGQHF. The CDR3 nucleotides read TGTGCCAGCAGTTTGTCCTTTAAGGGTGGGCAGCATTTT.

CDR3 amino acids: CASSSTHGGTNEKLFF. CDR3 sequence (DNA): TGTGCCAGCAGCTCGACCCATGGTGGGACTAATGAAAAACTGTTTTTT. The chain carries TRBV7-2 and TRBJ1-4; no clear D gene. CDR3 length: 16 amino acids. The germline gives CDR1 SGHTA, CDR2 FQGNSA. Deletions cut 4 bases from V and 2 bases from J, with 14 bases between.

In its sample, this clonotype was seen many times. The chain combines TRBV12-3 or TRBV12-4 with TRBJ1-5, with TRBD1 identical over 10 bases. The trim removed 5 bases at V and 4 bases at J, leaving 2 bases unmatched. CDR3 length: 14 amino acids. CDR3 DNA sequence: TGTGCCAGCAGTGGGGACAGGGGAAATCAGCCCCAGCATTTT. Amino acids: CASSGDRGNQPQHF.

The chain recombines TRBV10-3 with TRBJ2-5; 7 positions match TRBD1. The V gene's germline CDR1 is ENHRY and CDR2 SYGVKD. V lost 0 bases, J lost 6 bases, and 7 bases stayed unmatched. The CDR3 sequence is 15 residues long. The CDR3 sequence: CAISESVVRGKTQYF. As DNA, the CDR3 is TGTGCCATCAGTGAGTCCGTCGTCAGGGGGAAGACCCAGTACTTC.

This clonotype was picked up a small number of times. This sequence joins TRBV29-1 and TRBJ1-3; D gene uncertain. Trimming removed 4 bases from V and 1 base from J, with 8 bases in between. CDR3 length: 13 amino acids. Germline V gene lookup returns CDR1 SQVTM and CDR2 ANQGSEA. The CDR3 reads CSVGSASGNTIYF. In nucleotides, the CDR3 is TGCAGCGTTGGTTCTGCATCTGGAAACACCATATATTTT.